This TCR beta chain was identified during a study of cytomegalovirus exposure and HLA in healthy donors. Findings and limits, study-wide: A later analysis reported that several of the most significant clusters appeared to be linked to common viral pathogens, among them Epstein-Barr virus.

The PCR was carried out with 60 Vbeta primers and 13 Jbeta primers. TCRdb keeps only in-frame clones here, not all; method: immunoSEQ multiplex PCR. The sample holds 200,000 or so clones; around 86% are singletons and the top ten take 6.5%. There are a few counts of this clone. Its antigen is unknown. The source of this sequence is a woman in her fifties or sixties in good health and CMV-seropositive. The sample taken for sequencing was PBMCs.

The CDR3 DNA reads TGTGCCAGCAGCGTAGGAGAGTGGACCGGGGAGCTGTTTTTT. Its translation is CASSVGEWTGELFF. The chain carries TRBV9 and TRBJ2-2; D remains ambiguous. CDR1 SGDLS and CDR2 YYNGEE come from the germline V gene. The CDR3 contains 14 residues. Trimming took 0 bases from V and 5 from J, leaving 8 bases between them. Filled out from reference TRBV9 and TRBJ2-2, the complete variable domain reads DSGVTQTPKHLITATGQRVTLRCSPRSGDLSVYWYQQSLDQGLQFLIQYYNGEERAKGNILERFSAQQFPDLHSELNLSSLELGDSALYFCASSVGEWTGELFFGEGSRLTVL.